This passage covers 30 T cell receptor beta chains from one sample sequenced in a study of blood T cell repertoires in COVID-19. This table comes from immunoSEQ multiplex PCR, and its TCRdb copy is limited to in-frame clones, with some not included. Of about 64,000 clones listed, around four fifths are singletons. The sample comprised peripheral blood. These receptors were collected from a man in his fifties or sixties with COVID-19, enrolled during active disease.

This clone was counted once. This chain joins TRBV7-9 and TRBJ1-2, with D possibly TRBD1 on 6 matching bases. Germline lookup yields CDR1 SEHNR and CDR2 FQNEAQ (reference sequence). This CDR3 is 14 amino acids long. The germline V and J ends were trimmed by 3 bases and 4 bases, with 12 bases remaining between them. CDR3 sequence (DNA): TGTGCCAGCAGCTTCACGGGGGGCTCCTATGGCTACACCTTC. Amino acids: CASSFTGGSYGYTF.

The chain has TRBV24-1 and TRBJ2-1; 7 nucleotides agree with TRBD2. V shed 4 bases and J 0 bases; nucleotides not matched to a gene: 2. The CDR3 spans 15 residues. Germline V gives CDR1 KGHDR, CDR2 SFDVKD. The CDR3 nucleotides are TGTGCCACCAGTGACGGGAGGTACTCCTACAATGAGCAGTTCTTC. Translating it yields CATSDGRYSYNEQFF.

The chain couples TRBV5-1 to TRBJ2-3; 10 bases map to TRBD1. After removal of 7 bases from V and 3 bases from J, the junction contained 2 bases not matched to a gene. The CDR3 is made up of 13 amino acids. Germline assignment: CDR1 SGHRS and CDR2 YFSETQ. The CDR3 coding sequence is TGCGCCAGCCGGACAGGGGGGACAGATACGCAGTATTTT. It encodes CASRTGGTDTQYF. Based on the CDR3 plus reference TRBV5-1 and TRBJ2-3, the full variable domain is KAGVTQTPRYLIKTRGQQVTLSCSPISGHRSVSWYQQTPGQGLQFLFEYFSETQRNKGNFPGRFSGRQFSNSRSEMNVSTLELGDSALYLCASRTGGTDTQYFGPGTRLTVL.

This sequence joins TRBV7-9 and TRBJ2-3, with a tentative D call TRBD2 (6 bases). This CDR3 has 14 amino acids. CDR1 and CDR2 (germline): SEHNR, FQNEAQ (reference sequence). With 4 bases removed from V and 5 bases from J, the gap between germline ends came to 13 bases. The CDR3 is CASSSLSGRDTQYF. CDR3 DNA: TGTGCCAGCAGCTCCCTCAGCGGGCGAGATACGCAGTATTTT.

The rearrangement joins TRBV6-5 to TRBJ2-3, with a possible D match to TRBD1 (6 bases). Trimming shortened V by 0 bases and J by 0 bases, and 7 bases separated the two germline ends. Germline lookup yields CDR1 MNHEY and CDR2 SVGAGI. The CDR3 is 15 amino acids. DNA for the CDR3: TGTGCCAGCAGTTACTCGGGGGCTAGCACAGATACGCAGTATTTT. It specifies CASSYSGASTDTQYF.

This chain connects TRBV7-9 to TRBJ1-1; D perhaps matches TRBD1 (5 bases). Germline CDR1 reads SEHNR; CDR2 reads FQNEAQ (reference sequence). The V end was cut by 3 bases, the J end by 7 bases, with 12 bases between. The CDR3 is 13 residues long. CDR3 protein: CASSFGGANEAFF. The CDR3 region has the DNA TGTGCCAGCAGCTTTGGAGGGGCGAATGAAGCTTTCTTT. Based on the CDR3 plus reference TRBV7-9 and TRBJ1-1, the full variable domain is DTGVSQNPRHKITKRGQNVTFRCDPISEHNRLYWYRQTLGQGPEFLTYFQNEAQLEKSRLLSDRFSAERPKGSFSTLEIQRTEQGDSAMYLCASSFGGANEAFFGQGTRLTVV.

The chain combines TRBV2 with TRBJ2-7, with TRBD2 matching 10 bases. In germline, CDR1 is SNHLY, CDR2 FYNNEI. The V gene end was trimmed by 0 bases and the J gene end by 4 bases; junction bases not matched to a gene: 9. The length of the CDR3 is 17 residues. The CDR3 sequence: CASSEALPRLAGYEQYF. The CDR3 coding sequence is TGTGCCAGCAGTGAAGCGCTTCCGAGACTAGCGGGTTACGAGCAGTACTTC.

The chain carries TRBV6-1 and TRBJ1-2, with a weak D call TRBD1 (5 bases). The CDR3 sequence is 13 residues long. With 2 bases removed from V and 7 bases from J, the gap between germline ends came to 11 bases. Germline CDR1 MNHNS, CDR2 SASEGT. The CDR3 coding sequence is TGTGCCAGCAGTGAATCGGACAAGGCTGGCTACACCTTC. Protein sequence: CASSESDKAGYTF.

The V and J genes are TRBV29-1 and TRBJ1-2; D perhaps matches TRBD1 (6 bases). The CDR3 totals 13 residues. Trimming shortened V by 3 bases and J by 10 bases, and 18 bases separated the two germline ends. Germline assignment: CDR1 SQVTM and CDR2 ANQGSEA. The CDR3 protein is CSVDGGARGYYTF. For the CDR3, the DNA is TGCAGCGTTGACGGGGGGGCTCGAGGATACTACACCTTC.

This chain uses TRBV5-1 with TRBJ2-5; TRBD2 might be the D (5 bases). CDR1 and CDR2 from the germline V gene are SGHRS and YFSETQ. V was trimmed by 0 bases and J by 5 bases, leaving 11 bases between them. The CDR3 totals 14 residues. CDR3 in DNA: TGCGCCAGCAGCTTGGCGGCGAGGGAGGAGACCCAGTACTTC. Encoded protein: CASSLAAREETQYF.

J is TRBJ2-3 and V is TRBV11-2; TRBD1 is a possible D gene (5 bases). Germline CDR1 SGHAT, CDR2 FQNNGV. V was trimmed by 4 bases and J by 4 bases, leaving 12 bases between them. This CDR3 comprises 14 residues. CDR3 nucleotide sequence: TGTGCCAGCAGCTCGGTAAAGGGGCCAGATACGCAGTATTTT. Its protein is CASSSVKGPDTQYF. Drawing the rest from reference TRBV11-2 and TRBJ2-3, the complete variable domain is EAGVAQSPRYKIIEKRQSVAFWCNPISGHATLYWYQQILGQGPKLLIQFQNNGVVDDSQLPKDRFSAERLKGVDSTLKIQPAKLEDSAVYLCASSSVKGPDTQYFGPGTRLTVL.

V and J are TRBV9 and TRBJ2-5; D may be TRBD1 (6 bases). This CDR3 contains 13 residues. Germline CDR1 reads SGDLS; CDR2 reads YYNGEE. Trimming cost V 4 bases and J 5 bases, with 12 bases left between them. DNA of the CDR3: TGTGCCAGCAGCTCCACAGGGTGGGAGACCCAGTACTTC. This codes for CASSSTGWETQYF.

The genes are TRBV18 and TRBJ1-2; 8 bases match TRBD1. CDR1 and CDR2 (germline): KGHSH, LQKENI. CDR3 length: 13 residues. V was clipped by 5 bases and J by 8 bases; unmatched bases: 7. The CDR3 nucleotides read TGTGCCAGCTCATTCGACAGGGGCAAAGGCTACACCTTC. Protein: CASSFDRGKGYTF. The full variable domain, with the rest looked up from reference TRBV18 and TRBJ1-2, is NAGVMQNPRHLVRRRGQEARLRCSPMKGHSHVYWYRQLPEEGLKFMVYLQKENIIDESGMPKERFSAEFPKEGPSILRIQQVVRGDSAAYFCASSFDRGKGYTFGSGTRLTVV.

This clone came up a few times. This chain joins TRBV28 and TRBJ2-1; tentative D call: TRBD2 (6 bases). This CDR3 comprises 14 residues. Germline CDR1 MDHEN, CDR2 SYDVKM. Trimming took off 6 bases at V and 12 bases at J, with 21 bases between the two ends. DNA of the CDR3: TGTGCCAGCAGCCCCCTACGCGGGATCCCCGGGCAGTTCTTC. Protein sequence: CASSPLRGIPGQFF.

V usage is TRBV3-1 (or the pseudogene TRBV3-2) and J usage is TRBJ1-1; D ambiguous. The germline V gene has CDR1 LGHDT and CDR2 YNNKEL (reference sequence). V lost 6 bases and J 3 bases, leaving 14 bases between the germline ends. The CDR3 is 14 residues long. The CDR3 protein is CASRRGRRDTEAFF. The CDR3 DNA sequence: TGTGCCAGCAGGCGAGGACGGCGGGACACTGAAGCTTTCTTT.

The chain couples TRBV14 to TRBJ1-2; TRBD1 matches at 9 bases. Trimming at V came to 4 bases and at J to 7 bases, leaving 7 bases not matched to a gene. CDR1 SGHDN and CDR2 FVKESK come from the germline V gene. There are 14 residues in the CDR3. The CDR3 loop reads CASSREGTGSGYTF. DNA for the CDR3: TGTGCCAGCAGCCGAGAAGGGACAGGGAGTGGCTACACCTTC.

The gene calls are TRBV3-1 (or the pseudogene TRBV3-2) and TRBJ2-7; 7 bases map to TRBD2. The V segment lost 6 bases and the J segment 4 bases; nucleotides outside the gene matches: 6. The CDR3 extends over 13 amino acids. Germline V gene data show CDR1 as LGHDT and CDR2 as YNNKEL (reference sequence). CDR3 protein: CASSKMGGYEQYF. CDR3 nucleotides: TGTGCCAGCAGTAAAATGGGAGGGTACGAGCAGTACTTC.

V gene TRBV2 combines with J gene TRBJ2-7, with 7 bases aligning to TRBD2. Trimming cost V 7 bases and J 0 bases; bases outside gene matches: 6. CDR3 length equals 14 residues. In germline, CDR1 is SNHLY, CDR2 FYNNEI. This CDR3 reads CASTASGASYEQYF. DNA of the CDR3: TGTGCCAGCACCGCCAGCGGGGCCTCCTACGAGCAGTACTTC.

V usage is TRBV3-1 (or the pseudogene TRBV3-2) and J usage is TRBJ2-7; tentative D call: TRBD1 (5 bases). Between the trimmed V and J ends, which lost 5 bases and 1 base, there was a span of 6 bases. The CDR3 is 12 residues long. CDR1 and CDR2 from the germline V gene are LGHDT and YNNKEL (reference sequence). In DNA form, the CDR3 reads TGTGCCAGCAGCTCAGGGTCCTACGAGCAGTACTTC. Its protein is CASSSGSYEQYF.

This clone occurred a few times. This chain links TRBV29-1 with TRBJ2-7, with D maybe TRBD1 (5 bases). The germline V gene has CDR1 SQVTM and CDR2 ANQGSEA. This CDR3 has 13 amino acids. V dropped 0 bases and J dropped 3 bases, with 9 bases sitting between them. As DNA, the CDR3 is TGCAGCGTTGAAGATATTAGGGGCTACGAGCAGTACTTC. It codes for CSVEDIRGYEQYF.

V gene TRBV2 combines with J gene TRBJ1-1; 8 positions agree with TRBD1. The J segment lost 2 bases and the V segment lost 7 bases, leaving 6 bases of the junction unmatched. The CDR3 has 14 amino acids. The germline CDR1 and CDR2 sequences are SNHLY and FYNNEI. The CDR3 DNA follows: TGTGCCAGCATTGACAGGGGCCCAAACACTGAAGCTTTCTTT. This gives the protein CASIDRGPNTEAFF.

The rearrangement uses TRBV21-1 and TRBJ2-1; TRBD2 is the table's D call, not checked against the DNA. TRBV21-1 is an annotated pseudogene. The CDR3 length is 14 residues. DNA for the CDR3: TGTGCCGGAGTCTTACTCGACTCCTACAATGAGCAGTTCTTC. It specifies CAGVLLDSYNEQFF.

CDR3 nucleotide sequence: TGTGCCAGCAGCTCTGGGACTAGCGGGGGAACCGGGGAGCTGTTTTTT. Protein product: CASSSGTSGGTGELFF. The chain is built from TRBV5-4 and TRBJ2-2; 14 nucleotides match TRBD2. Trimming cost V 3 bases and J 5 bases; bases outside gene matches: 3. The CDR3 runs to 16 residues. Germline CDR1 and CDR2: SGHNT and YYREEE (reference sequence).

This sequence joins TRBV18 and TRBJ1-5; a possible D gene is TRBD1 (5 bases). Trimming took 3 bases from V and 0 from J, leaving 6 bases between them. From germline, CDR1 is KGHSH and CDR2 LQKENI. This CDR3 has 14 amino acids. CDR3 nucleotide sequence: TGTGCCAGCTCACCCGACAGTAGCAATCAGCCCCAGCATTTT. Protein sequence: CASSPDSSNQPQHF.

The chain employs TRBV7-9 and TRBJ2-7, with TRBD2 matching 8 bases. The CDR3 runs 14 residues. Germline trimming cut 11 bases from V and 7 bases from J; bases unmatched to any gene: 16. Per germline, CDR1 SEHNR and CDR2 FQNEAQ (reference sequence). For the CDR3, the DNA is TGTGCCTCGGGGCGGGGGGATCGGCTGGGTGAGCAGTACTTC. It yields the protein CASGRGDRLGEQYF.

The chain uses TRBV18 and TRBJ2-5; TRBD1 is a possible D gene (6 bases). The CDR3 is made up of 14 amino acids. Germline V gene data show CDR1 as KGHSH and CDR2 as LQKENI. Trimming took 4 bases from V and 1 from J, leaving 10 bases between them. The CDR3 here is CASSLTGIQETQYF. DNA of the CDR3: TGTGCCAGCTCACTAACAGGGATCCAAGAGACCCAGTACTTC.

This chain links TRBV4-1 with TRBJ1-5; perhaps TRBD1 as D (6 bases). The CDR3 has 15 amino acids. The V end lost 0 bases, the J end lost 7 bases, and 13 bases lay between the germline ends. The germline CDR1 and CDR2 sequences are MGHRA and YSYEKL. The CDR3 DNA reads as TGCGCCAGCAGCCAAGAGAGGGTTAGGGGGCAGCCCCAGCATTTT. The encoded protein is CASSQERVRGQPQHF.

V is TRBV28 and J is TRBJ1-4; 10 bases are a match to TRBD1. With V trimmed by 6 bases and J by 7 bases, 5 bases remained unmatched. Germline loops: CDR1 MDHEN, CDR2 SYDVKM. The CDR3 is 14 residues long. The CDR3 nucleotides read TGTGCCAGCAGGGGGACAGGGGCTGTTGAAAAACTGTTTTTT. It is translated as CASRGTGAVEKLFF.

The gene calls are TRBV18 and TRBJ2-1; D is perhaps TRBD1 (5 bases). Trimming removed 1 base at V and 8 bases at J, with 12 bases between. The germline V gene has CDR1 KGHSH and CDR2 LQKENI. This CDR3 comprises 14 residues. The CDR3 reads CASSPRQGEDEQFF. CDR3 DNA: TGTGCCAGCTCACCACGGCAGGGTGAGGATGAGCAGTTCTTC.

The chain links TRBV19 to TRBJ2-7; 8 nucleotides match TRBD2. This CDR3 region has 15 residues. CDR1 is LNHDA, CDR2 SQIVND, per germline (reference sequence). V trimming: 3 bases; J trimming: 2 bases; junction bases outside the gene matches: 6. The CDR3 is CASSIGGAIAYEQYF. The CDR3 bases are TGTGCCAGTAGTATCGGGGGGGCGATTGCCTACGAGCAGTACTTC. Combining the CDR3 with reference TRBV19 and TRBJ2-7 gives the whole variable domain DGGITQSPKYLFRKEGQNVTLSCEQNLNHDAMYWYRQDPGQGLRLIYYSQIVNDFQKGDIAEGYSVSREKKESFPLTVTSAQKNPTAFYLCASSIGGAIAYEQYFGPGTRLTVT.